This T cell receptor beta chain was identified during a study of OX40 agonist ivuxolimab in advanced cancers. This CDR3 has 12 amino acids. Between the trimmed V and J ends, which lost 9 bases and 1 base, there was a span of 7 bases. From germline, CDR1 is SNHLY and CDR2 FYNNEI. Of note for this clone: Antigen specificity is unknown.

Study conclusions and caveats: Clonal expansion was seen in CD4+ and CD8+ blood T cells by week 6 at 0.1 to 3.0 mg/kg.

Produced via immunoSEQ multiplex PCR; TCRdb's table is partial and in-frame only. This table holds tens of thousands of clones, 82% found once. The chain combines TRBV2 with TRBJ1-3; D call uncertain. Specimen: CD4+ or CD8+ T cells sorted from blood, collected in a trial of the OX40 agonist ivuxolimab. The TCR originated in an adult with an advanced solid tumor such as melanoma, head and neck, liver or kidney cancer. This chain's CDR3 is CARKESGNTIYF. CDR3 in DNA: TGTGCCAGAAAAGAGTCTGGAAACACCATATATTTT.